The clone carrying this T cell receptor (beta chain) appeared many times. Its cognate antigen is unknown. Each CDR3 protein gets one entry after TCRdb re-called the 5' RACE reads with MiXCR. Of about 500,000 distinct CDR3 sequences in the sample, about 5.2% were seen once. Germline V lookup: CDR1 SQVTM, CDR2 ANQGSEA. V shed 4 bases and J shed 3 bases, with 12 bases lying between them. The CDR3 is 13 residues long. This record belongs to a study of CD8 T cells in ankylosing spondylitis. Study-wide results and caveats: Blood from ankylosing spondylitis patients appeared to carry a characteristic roughly 8-variant TCR beta motif. From matched ankylosing spondylitis synovial fluid, disease-linked clones were reportedly recovered at significantly enriched levels. A CD8+ phenotype characterized the disease-linked clones, which were relatively rare in peripheral blood.

The chain links TRBV29-1 to TRBJ1-2; the D gene is possibly TRBD1 (6 bases). The specimen sequenced was blood, either unsorted or a sorted T cell fraction (not recorded which). This TCR was sampled from a male donor with ankylosing spondylitis. The CDR3 sequence: CSVVQGIDYGYTF. The CDR3 DNA reads TGCAGCGTTGTTCAGGGGATCGACTATGGCTACACCTTC. The entire variable domain, with the rest obtained from reference TRBV29-1 and TRBJ1-2, is as follows: SAVISQKPSRDICQRGTSLTIQCQVDSQVTMMFWYRQQPGQSLTLIATANQGSEATYESGFVIDKFPISRPNLTFSTLTVSNMSPEDSSIYLCSVVQGIDYGYTFGSGTRLTVV.